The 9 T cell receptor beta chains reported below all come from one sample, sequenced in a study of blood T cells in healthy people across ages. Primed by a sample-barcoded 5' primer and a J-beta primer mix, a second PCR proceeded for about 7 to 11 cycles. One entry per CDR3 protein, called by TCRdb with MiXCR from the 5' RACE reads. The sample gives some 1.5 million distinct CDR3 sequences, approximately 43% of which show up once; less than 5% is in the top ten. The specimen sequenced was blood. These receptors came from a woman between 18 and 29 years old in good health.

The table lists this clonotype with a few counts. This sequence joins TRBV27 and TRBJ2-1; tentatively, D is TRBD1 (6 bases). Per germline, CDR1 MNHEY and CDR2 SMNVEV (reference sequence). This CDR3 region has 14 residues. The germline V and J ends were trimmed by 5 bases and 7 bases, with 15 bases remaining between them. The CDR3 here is CASSRDVRGNEQFF. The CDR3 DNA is TGTGCCAGCAGTCGCGACGTCAGGGGTAATGAGCAGTTCTTC.

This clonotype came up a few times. Written as DNA, the CDR3 is TGTGCCAGCAGCCCGGGGGGGTCTGGCGAGCAGTACTTC. Protein: CASSPGGSGEQYF. V and J are TRBV12-3 or TRBV12-4 and TRBJ2-7, with TRBD2 identical over 8 bases. This CDR3 comprises 13 residues. J lost 6 bases, V lost 6 bases, and 7 bases had no gene match.

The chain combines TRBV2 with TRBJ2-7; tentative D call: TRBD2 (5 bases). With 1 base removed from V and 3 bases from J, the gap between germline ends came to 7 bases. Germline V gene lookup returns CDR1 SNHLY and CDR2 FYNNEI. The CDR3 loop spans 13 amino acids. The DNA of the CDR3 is TGTGCCAGCAGTGAAGGACTAATCTACGAGCAGTACTTC. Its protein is CASSEGLIYEQYF.

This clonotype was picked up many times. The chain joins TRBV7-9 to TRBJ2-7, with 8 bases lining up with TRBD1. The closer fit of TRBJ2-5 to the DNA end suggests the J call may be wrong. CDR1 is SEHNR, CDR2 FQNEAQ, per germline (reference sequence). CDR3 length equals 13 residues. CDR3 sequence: CASRGQELETQYF. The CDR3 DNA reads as TGTGCCAGCAGGGGACAGGAATTGGAGACCCAGTACTTC.

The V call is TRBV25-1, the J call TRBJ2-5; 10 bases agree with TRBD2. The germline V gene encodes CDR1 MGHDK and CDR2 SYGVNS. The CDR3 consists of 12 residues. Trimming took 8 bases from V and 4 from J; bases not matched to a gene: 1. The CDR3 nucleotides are TGTGCCAGCGCTAGCGGGAGAGAGACCCAGTACTTC. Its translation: CASASGRETQYF.

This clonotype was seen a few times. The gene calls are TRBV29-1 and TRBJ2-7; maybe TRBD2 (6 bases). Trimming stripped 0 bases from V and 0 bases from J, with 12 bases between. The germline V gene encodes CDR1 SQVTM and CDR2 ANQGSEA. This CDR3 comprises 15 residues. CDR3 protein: CSVEDDGGSSYEQYF. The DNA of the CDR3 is TGCAGCGTTGAAGACGACGGAGGGAGCTCCTACGAGCAGTACTTC.

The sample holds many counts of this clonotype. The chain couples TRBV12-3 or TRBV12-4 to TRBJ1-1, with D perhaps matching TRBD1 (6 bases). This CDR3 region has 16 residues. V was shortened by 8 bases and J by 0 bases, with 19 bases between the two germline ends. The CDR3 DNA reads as TGTGCCAGCTTCCCTTGGGGATCAGGGGTGAACACTGAAGCTTTCTTT. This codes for CASFPWGSGVNTEAFF.

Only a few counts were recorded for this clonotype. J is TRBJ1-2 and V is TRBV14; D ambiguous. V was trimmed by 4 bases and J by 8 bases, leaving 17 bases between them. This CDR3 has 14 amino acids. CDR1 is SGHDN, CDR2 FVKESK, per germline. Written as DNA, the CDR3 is TGTGCCAGCAGCCCGCCGTCTCGGGTTGGAGGCTACACCTTC. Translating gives CASSPPSRVGGYTF.

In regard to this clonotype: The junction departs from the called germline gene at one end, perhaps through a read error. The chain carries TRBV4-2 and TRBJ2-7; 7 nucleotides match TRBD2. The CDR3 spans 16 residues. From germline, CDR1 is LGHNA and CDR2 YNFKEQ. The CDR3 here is CAGSQDESSGGYEQYF. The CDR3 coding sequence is TGTGCCGGCAGCCAAGATGAGTCTAGCGGAGGCTACGAGCAGTACTTC.